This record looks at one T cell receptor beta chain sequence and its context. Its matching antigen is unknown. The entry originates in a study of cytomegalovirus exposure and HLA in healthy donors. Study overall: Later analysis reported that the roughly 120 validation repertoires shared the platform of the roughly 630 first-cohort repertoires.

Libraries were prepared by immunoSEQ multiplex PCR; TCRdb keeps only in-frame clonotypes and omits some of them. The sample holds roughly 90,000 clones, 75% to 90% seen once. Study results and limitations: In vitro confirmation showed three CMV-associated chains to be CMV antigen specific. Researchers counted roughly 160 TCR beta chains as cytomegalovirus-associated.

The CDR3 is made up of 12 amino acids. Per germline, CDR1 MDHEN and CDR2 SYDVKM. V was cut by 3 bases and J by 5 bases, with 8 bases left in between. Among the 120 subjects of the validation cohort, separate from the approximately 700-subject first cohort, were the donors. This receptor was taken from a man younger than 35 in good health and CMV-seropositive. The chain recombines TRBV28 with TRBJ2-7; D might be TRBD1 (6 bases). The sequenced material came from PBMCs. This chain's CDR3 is CASSLGADEQYF. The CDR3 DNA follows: TGTGCCAGCAGTTTGGGGGCCGACGAGCAGTACTTC. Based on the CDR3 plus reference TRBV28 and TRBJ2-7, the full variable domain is DVKVTQSSRYLVKRTGEKVFLECVQDMDHENMFWYRQDPGLGLRLIYFSYDVKMKEKGDIPEGYSVSREKKERFSLILESASTNQTSMYLCASSLGADEQYFGPGTRLTVT.